A single sample is the source of the 19 T cell receptor beta chains below, sequenced in a study of identical twins. One entry per CDR3 protein, called by TCRdb with MiXCR from the 5' RACE reads. Here the sample spans about 200,000 distinct CDR3 sequences, approximately 15% being singletons. This sample also appeared in a second study, on T cells expressing NK-cell markers.

Source material: CD8+ T cells sorted from blood. The receptors originated from a woman younger than 35 in good health.

The chain links TRBV6-2 or TRBV6-3 to TRBJ2-5; 10 nucleotides agree with TRBD2. The germline V gene has CDR1 MNHEY and CDR2 SVGEGT. The CDR3 sequence is 15 residues long. With 5 bases clipped from V and 2 bases from J, the junction kept 5 bases outside the gene matches. The CDR3 nucleotides read TGTGCCAGCAGTCTAATAGCGGGAGGACAAGAGACCCAGTACTTC. Its protein product is CASSLIAGGQETQYF.

This clonotype was seen ten or more times. The genes are TRBV11-2 and TRBJ2-1; weak D call: TRBD2 (6 bases). Germline CDR1 and CDR2: SGHAT and FQNNGV. This CDR3 spans 15 amino acids. With 2 bases removed from V and 1 base from J, the gap between germline ends came to 9 bases. Here the CDR3 reads CASSLYGSSYNEQFF. CDR3 bases: TGTGCCAGCAGCTTATACGGGAGTTCCTACAATGAGCAGTTCTTC.

This chain connects TRBV6-1 to TRBJ2-3; perhaps D is TRBD1 or TRBD2 (6 bases each). Trimming shortened V by 5 bases and J by 5 bases, and 17 bases separated the two germline ends. The CDR3 contains 15 residues. Per germline, CDR1 MNHNS and CDR2 SASEGT. The CDR3 protein is CASSTMGGAGDTQYF. Here the CDR3 DNA reads TGTGCCAGCAGTACGATGGGGGGCGCCGGAGATACGCAGTATTTT.

The chain combines TRBV6-1 with TRBJ2-3; TRBD2 matches at 8 bases. CDR3 size: 14 residues. Germline CDR1 MNHNS, CDR2 SASEGT. The CDR3 sequence is CVAAGGSPTDTQYF. CDR3 in DNA: TGTGTCGCGGCGGGAGGCTCCCCGACCGATACGCAGTATTTT.

This chain uses TRBV3-1 with TRBJ1-2; D gene ambiguous. Trimming stripped 0 bases from V and 3 bases from J, with 11 bases between. CDR1 is LGHDT, CDR2 YNNKEL, per germline (reference sequence). CDR3 length equals 15 residues. The CDR3 reads CASSQEIAHYYGYTF. CDR3 nucleotides: TGTGCCAGCAGCCAAGAAATCGCACACTACTATGGCTACACCTTC. The variable domain in full, completed from reference TRBV3-1 and TRBJ1-2, reads DTAVSQTPKYLVTQMGNDKSIKCEQNLGHDTMYWYKQDSKKFLKIMFSYNNKELIINETVPNRFSPKSPDKAHLNLHINSLELGDSAVYFCASSQEIAHYYGYTFGSGTRLTVV.

The rearrangement uses TRBV12-3 or TRBV12-4 and TRBJ2-3; 12 nucleotides line up with TRBD2. Trimming at V came to 6 bases and at J to 5 bases, leaving 6 bases not matched to a gene. CDR3 length equals 15 residues. In DNA form, the CDR3 reads TGTGCCAGCAGCACTAGCGGGGGGATGTTAGATACGCAGTATTTT. Translation gives CASSTSGGMLDTQYF.

This sequence joins TRBV7-3 and TRBJ2-3, with D possibly matching TRBD2 (6 bases). The CDR3 consists of 15 residues. V gave up 3 bases and J gave up 0 bases, with 10 bases separating them. Looked up from germline, CDR1 is SGHTA and CDR2 is FQGTGA. CDR3 region: CASSFGAGSTDTQYF. The CDR3 DNA follows: TGTGCCAGCAGCTTTGGCGCGGGGAGCACAGATACGCAGTATTTT.

The chain uses TRBV4-3 and TRBJ2-1; no clear D gene. Germline CDR1 is LGHNA and CDR2 is YSLEER. Trimming cost V 0 bases and J 10 bases, with 4 bases left between them. CDR3 length equals 11 residues. This CDR3 is CASSQDREQFF. CDR3 in DNA: TGCGCCAGCAGCCAAGATAGGGAGCAGTTCTTC.

The rearrangement joins TRBV29-1 to TRBJ2-1; D might be TRBD2 (6 bases). The germline V gene has CDR1 SQVTM and CDR2 ANQGSEA. The CDR3 is 15 amino acids. With 5 bases removed from V and 6 bases from J, the gap between germline ends came to 20 bases. The CDR3 region is CSVLGGAGSGNEQFF. The DNA of the CDR3 is TGCAGCGTTTTGGGCGGGGCGGGGTCCGGCAATGAGCAGTTCTTC.

This chain joins TRBV11-2 and TRBJ2-1; 12 bases agree with TRBD2. V shed 6 bases, J shed 2 bases, and the junction held 11 bases outside the gene matches. The length of the CDR3 is 18 residues. Germline CDR1 SGHAT, CDR2 FQNNGV. The CDR3 sequence is CASRPLAGGFVTYNEQFF. Written as DNA, the CDR3 is TGTGCCAGCAGGCCACTAGCGGGAGGATTCGTGACCTACAATGAGCAGTTCTTC. Based on the CDR3 plus reference TRBV11-2 and TRBJ2-1, the full variable domain is EAGVAQSPRYKIIEKRQSVAFWCNPISGHATLYWYQQILGQGPKLLIQFQNNGVVDDSQLPKDRFSAERLKGVDSTLKIQPAKLEDSAVYLCASRPLAGGFVTYNEQFFGPGTRLTVL.

V usage is TRBV3-1 and J usage is TRBJ2-5; 7 bases fit TRBD2. CDR1 and CDR2 (germline): LGHDT, YNNKEL (reference sequence). V lost 7 bases to trimming and J lost 0 bases; unmatched junction nucleotides: 11. This CDR3 spans 16 amino acids. Here the CDR3 DNA reads TGTGCCAGCACCGGCAGAACTAGCGCTTACCAAGAGACCCAGTACTTC. It translates to CASTGRTSAYQETQYF.

This clonotype has just a few counts. The V gene is TRBV15, the J gene TRBJ2-1; D call uncertain. V was shortened by 8 bases and J by 0 bases, with 8 bases between the two germline ends. Germline assignment: CDR1 LNHNV and CDR2 YYDKDF (reference sequence). The length of the CDR3 is 13 residues. CDR3 nucleotides: TGTGCCACCGGGATGAGCTCCTACAATGAGCAGTTCTTC. As protein: CATGMSSYNEQFF.

This clonotype was recorded a few times. The chain links TRBV29-1 to TRBJ2-1; tentatively, D is TRBD1 or TRBD2 (5 bases each). V lost 3 bases to trimming and J lost 1 base, with 16 bases between them. The CDR3 covers 16 residues. CDR1 and CDR2 from the germline V gene are SQVTM and ANQGSEA. CDR3 loop: CSVEGVGEVSYNEQFF. The CDR3 bases are TGCAGCGTTGAGGGGGTGGGAGAGGTGTCCTACAATGAGCAGTTCTTC.

The chain couples TRBV20-1 to TRBJ2-1; D is uncertain. Germline values: CDR1 DFQATT, CDR2 SNEGSKA (reference sequence). The CDR3 has 14 residues. Trimming took 2 bases from V and 0 from J, leaving 8 bases between them. The CDR3 spells CSARKPYSYNEQFF. CDR3 in DNA: TGCAGTGCTAGAAAACCGTACTCCTACAATGAGCAGTTCTTC.

This clonotype occurred a few times. The chain combines TRBV27 with TRBJ1-5; TRBD1 matches at 7 bases. CDR1 is MNHEY and CDR2 is SMNVEV in the germline V gene (reference sequence). There are 15 residues in the CDR3. V was clipped by 1 base and J by 2 bases; unmatched bases: 2. The CDR3 DNA is TGTGCCAGCAGTTTATACAGGGGAGGCAATCAGCCCCAGCATTTT. The encoded protein is CASSLYRGGNQPQHF.

The chain has TRBV12-3 or TRBV12-4 and TRBJ2-2; 7 bases match TRBD2. J lost 4 bases, V lost 3 bases, and 5 bases had no gene match. This CDR3 spans 15 amino acids. The CDR3 loop is CASSFDGRGTGELFF. DNA of the CDR3: TGTGCCAGCAGTTTCGATGGGAGGGGCACCGGGGAGCTGTTTTTT.

This clonotype was counted between two and nine times. J is TRBJ2-3 and V is TRBV20-1; 10 nucleotides match TRBD1. This CDR3 contains 13 residues. Germline V CDR1 and CDR2: DFQATT, SNEGSKA (reference sequence). Trimming took 5 bases from V and 3 from J; bases not matched to a gene: 2. Here the CDR3 reads CSAVDRGTDTQYF. CDR3 bases: TGCAGTGCTGTGGACAGGGGGACAGATACGCAGTATTTT.

This clonotype was counted at least ten times. The chain uses TRBV12-3 or TRBV12-4 and TRBJ1-1; D gene uncertain. This CDR3 spans 11 amino acids. V was pared by 3 bases and J by 7 bases, with 6 bases between. CDR3 DNA: TGTGCCAGCAGTTTTTCTCGTGAAGCTTTCTTT. This translates into CASSFSREAFF.

For this clonotype: Just one base apart from a much larger clone, this may be a read error. The DNA of the CDR3 is TGCGCCAGCAGCCAAGACTTCACGGGACTAAGCTCCTACAATGGGCAGTTCTTC. Translating it yields CASSQDFTGLSSYNGQFF. The rearrangement uses TRBV4-3 and TRBJ2-1, with TRBD2 matching 7 bases. The germline V gene has CDR1 LGHNA and CDR2 YSLEER. The CDR3 runs 18 residues.